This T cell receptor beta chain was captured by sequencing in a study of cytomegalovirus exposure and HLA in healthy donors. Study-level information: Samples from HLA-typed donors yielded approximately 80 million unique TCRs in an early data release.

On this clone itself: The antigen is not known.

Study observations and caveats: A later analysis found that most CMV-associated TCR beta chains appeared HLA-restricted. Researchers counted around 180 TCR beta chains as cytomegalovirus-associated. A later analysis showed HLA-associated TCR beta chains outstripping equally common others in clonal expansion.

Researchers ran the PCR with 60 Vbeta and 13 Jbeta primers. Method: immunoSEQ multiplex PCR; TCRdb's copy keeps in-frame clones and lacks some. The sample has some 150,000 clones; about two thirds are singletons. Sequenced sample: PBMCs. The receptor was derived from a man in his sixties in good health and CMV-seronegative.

DNA for the CDR3: TGTGCCAGCAGTTATCTGCGGGGCACTGAAGCTTTCTTT. It codes for CASSYLRGTEAFF. The chain recombines TRBV28 with TRBJ1-1; D is undetermined. V gave up 4 bases and J gave up 4 bases, with 10 bases separating them. Germline V CDR1 and CDR2: MDHEN, SYDVKM. The length of the CDR3 is 13 residues.